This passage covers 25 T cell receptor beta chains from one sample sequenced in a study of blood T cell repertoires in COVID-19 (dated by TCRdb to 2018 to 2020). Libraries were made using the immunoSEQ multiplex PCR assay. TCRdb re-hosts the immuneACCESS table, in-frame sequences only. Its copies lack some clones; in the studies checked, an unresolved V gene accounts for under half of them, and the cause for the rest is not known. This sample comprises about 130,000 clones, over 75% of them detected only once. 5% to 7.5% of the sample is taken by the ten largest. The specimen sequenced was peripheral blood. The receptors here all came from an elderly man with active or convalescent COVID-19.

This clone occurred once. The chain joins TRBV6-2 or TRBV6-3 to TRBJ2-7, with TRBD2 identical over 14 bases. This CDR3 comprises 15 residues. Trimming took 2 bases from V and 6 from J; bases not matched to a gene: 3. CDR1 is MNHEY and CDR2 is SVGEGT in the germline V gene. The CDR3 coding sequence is TGTGCCAGCAGTTACCCGGGACTAGCGGGGGTCGAGCAGTACTTC. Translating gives CASSYPGLAGVEQYF.

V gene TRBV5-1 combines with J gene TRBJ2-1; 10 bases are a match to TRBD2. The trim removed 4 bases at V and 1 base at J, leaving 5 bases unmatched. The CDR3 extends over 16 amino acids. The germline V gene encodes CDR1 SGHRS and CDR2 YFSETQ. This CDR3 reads CASSLSGRASYNEQFF. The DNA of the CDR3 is TGCGCCAGCAGCCTCAGCGGGAGGGCTTCCTACAATGAGCAGTTCTTC.

The CDR3 protein is CATSSLGRTSERGGGINEQFF. The CDR3 nucleotides read TGTGCCACCAGCAGCCTGGGACGGACTAGCGAGAGGGGCGGAGGAATCAATGAGCAGTTCTTC. V and J are TRBV15 and TRBJ2-1, with 9 bases identical to TRBD2. Per germline, CDR1 LNHNV and CDR2 YYDKDF (reference sequence). After removal of 3 bases from V and 6 bases from J, the junction contained 24 bases not matched to a gene. The CDR3 extends over 21 amino acids. Full variable domain (outside the CDR3, taken from reference TRBV15 and TRBJ2-1): DAMVIQNPRYQVTQFGKPVTLSCSQTLNHNVMYWYQQKSSQAPKLLFHYYDKDFNNEADTPDNFQSRRPNTSFCFLDIRSPGLGDTAMYLCATSSLGRTSERGGGINEQFFGPGTRLTVL.

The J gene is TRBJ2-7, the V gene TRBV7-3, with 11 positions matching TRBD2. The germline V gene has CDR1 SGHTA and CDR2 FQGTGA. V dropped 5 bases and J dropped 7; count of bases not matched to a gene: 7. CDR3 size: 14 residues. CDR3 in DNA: TGTGCCAGCAGCCCGGGACTAGCGGTGGGGGAGCAGTACTTC. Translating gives CASSPGLAVGEQYF.

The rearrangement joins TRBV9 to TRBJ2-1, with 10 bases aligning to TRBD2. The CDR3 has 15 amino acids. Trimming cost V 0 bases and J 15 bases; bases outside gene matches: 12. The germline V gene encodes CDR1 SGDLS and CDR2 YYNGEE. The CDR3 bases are TGTGCCAGCAGCGTAGAGCCGGAGCGGGGGGGTACCGGGTTCTTC. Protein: CASSVEPERGGTGFF.

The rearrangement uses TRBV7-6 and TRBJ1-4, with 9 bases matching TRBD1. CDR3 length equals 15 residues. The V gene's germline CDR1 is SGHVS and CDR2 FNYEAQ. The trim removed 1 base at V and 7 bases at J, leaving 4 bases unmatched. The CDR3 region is CASSLEGQGVEKLFF. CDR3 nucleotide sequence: TGTGCCAGCAGCTTAGAGGGACAGGGCGTTGAAAAACTGTTTTTT.

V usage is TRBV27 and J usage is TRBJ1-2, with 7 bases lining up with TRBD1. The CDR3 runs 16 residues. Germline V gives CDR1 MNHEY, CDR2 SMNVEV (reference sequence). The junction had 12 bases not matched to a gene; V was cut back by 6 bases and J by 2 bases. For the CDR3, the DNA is TGTGCCAGCAGCCGGGGACAGTCCTTAATAAACTATGGCTACACCTTC. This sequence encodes CASSRGQSLINYGYTF.

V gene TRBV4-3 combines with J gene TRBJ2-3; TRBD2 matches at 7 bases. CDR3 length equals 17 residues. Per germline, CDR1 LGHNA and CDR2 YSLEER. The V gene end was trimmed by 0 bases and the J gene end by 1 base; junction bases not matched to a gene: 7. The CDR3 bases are TGCGCCAGCAGCCAAGATGCGCGGGAGTCTCGCACAGATACGCAGTATTTT. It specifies CASSQDARESRTDTQYF.

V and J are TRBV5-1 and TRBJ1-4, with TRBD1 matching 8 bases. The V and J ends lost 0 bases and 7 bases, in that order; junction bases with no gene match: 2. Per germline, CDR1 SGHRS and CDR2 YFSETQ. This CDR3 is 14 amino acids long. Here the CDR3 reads CASSLGQGLEKLFF. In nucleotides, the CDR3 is TGCGCCAGCAGCTTGGGACAGGGGCTTGAAAAACTGTTTTTT.

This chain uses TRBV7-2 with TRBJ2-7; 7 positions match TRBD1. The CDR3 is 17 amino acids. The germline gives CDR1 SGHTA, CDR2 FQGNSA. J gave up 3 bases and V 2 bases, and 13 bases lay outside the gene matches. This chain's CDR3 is CASSLSASGQRGYEQYF. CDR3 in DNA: TGTGCCAGCAGCTTATCCGCGTCGGGACAGCGTGGCTACGAGCAGTACTTC.

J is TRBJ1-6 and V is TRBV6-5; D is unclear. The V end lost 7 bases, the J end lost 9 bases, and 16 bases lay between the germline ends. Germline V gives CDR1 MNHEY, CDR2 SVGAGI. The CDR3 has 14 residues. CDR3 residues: CASTLAAASSPLHF. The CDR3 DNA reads TGTGCCAGCACCCTTGCGGCGGCAAGTTCACCCCTCCACTTT.

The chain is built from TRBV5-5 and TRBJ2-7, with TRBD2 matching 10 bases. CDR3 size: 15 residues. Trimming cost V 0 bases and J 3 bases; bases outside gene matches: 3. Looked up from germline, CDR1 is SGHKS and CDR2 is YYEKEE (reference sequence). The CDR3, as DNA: TGTGCCAGCAGCTTGGAGGCTAGCGGGAGCTACGAGCAGTACTTC. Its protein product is CASSLEASGSYEQYF.

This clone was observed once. CDR3 sequence: CASAARPLWGLAGAGELFF. CDR3 DNA sequence: TGTGCCTCAGCAGCCCGCCCCCTGTGGGGACTAGCGGGAGCCGGGGAGCTGTTTTTT. The genes are TRBV5-4 and TRBJ2-2; 14 bases are shared with TRBD2. Trimming at V came to 10 bases and at J to 6 bases, leaving 20 bases not matched to a gene. This CDR3 has 19 amino acids. The germline V gene has CDR1 SGHNT and CDR2 YYREEE (reference sequence).

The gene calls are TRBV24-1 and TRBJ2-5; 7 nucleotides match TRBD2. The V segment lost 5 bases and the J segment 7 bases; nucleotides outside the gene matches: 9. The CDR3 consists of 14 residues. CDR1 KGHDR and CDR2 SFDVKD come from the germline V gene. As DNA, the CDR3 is TGTGCCACCAGTGCCACAGGACTAGTGGGGACCCAGTACTTC. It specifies CATSATGLVGTQYF.

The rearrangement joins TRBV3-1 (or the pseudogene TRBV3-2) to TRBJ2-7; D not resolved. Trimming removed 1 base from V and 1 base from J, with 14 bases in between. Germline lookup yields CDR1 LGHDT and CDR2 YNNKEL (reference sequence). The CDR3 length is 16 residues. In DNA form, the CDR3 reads TGTGCCAGCAGCCAAGTGGCCACACGTCTTTCCTACGAGCAGTACTTC. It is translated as CASSQVATRLSYEQYF.

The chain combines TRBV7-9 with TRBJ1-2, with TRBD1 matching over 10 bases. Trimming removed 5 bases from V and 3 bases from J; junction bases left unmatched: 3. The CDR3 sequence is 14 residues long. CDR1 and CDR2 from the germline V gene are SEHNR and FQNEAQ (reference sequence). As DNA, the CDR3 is TGTGCCAGCAGCCGAGACAGGGGGCACTATGGCTACACCTTC. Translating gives CASSRDRGHYGYTF.

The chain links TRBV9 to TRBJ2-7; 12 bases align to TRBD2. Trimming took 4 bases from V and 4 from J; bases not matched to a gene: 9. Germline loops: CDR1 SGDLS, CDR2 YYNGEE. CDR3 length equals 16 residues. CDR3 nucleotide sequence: TGTGCCAGCAGCCCGCGGACTAGCGGGAAGGCTTACGAGCAGTACTTC. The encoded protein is CASSPRTSGKAYEQYF.

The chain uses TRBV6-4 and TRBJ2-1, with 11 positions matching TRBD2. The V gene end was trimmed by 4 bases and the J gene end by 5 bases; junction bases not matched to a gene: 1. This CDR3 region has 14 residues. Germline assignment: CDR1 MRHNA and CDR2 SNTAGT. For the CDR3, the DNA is TGTGCCAGCAGTGTACTAGCGGGGGACAATGAGCAGTTCTTC. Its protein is CASSVLAGDNEQFF.

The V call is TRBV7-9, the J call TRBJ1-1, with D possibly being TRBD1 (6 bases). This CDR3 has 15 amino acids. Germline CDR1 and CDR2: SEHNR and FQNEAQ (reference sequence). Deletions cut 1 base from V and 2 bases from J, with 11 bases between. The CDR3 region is CASSLEGTPNTEAFF. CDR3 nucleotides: TGTGCCAGCAGCTTAGAAGGGACACCTAACACTGAAGCTTTCTTT.

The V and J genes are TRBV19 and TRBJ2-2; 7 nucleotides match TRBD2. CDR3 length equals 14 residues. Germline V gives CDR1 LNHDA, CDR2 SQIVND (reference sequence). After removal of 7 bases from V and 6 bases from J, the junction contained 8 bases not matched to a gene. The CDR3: CASTQMGGAGELFF. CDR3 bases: TGTGCCAGTACCCAAATGGGGGGGGCCGGGGAGCTGTTTTTT.

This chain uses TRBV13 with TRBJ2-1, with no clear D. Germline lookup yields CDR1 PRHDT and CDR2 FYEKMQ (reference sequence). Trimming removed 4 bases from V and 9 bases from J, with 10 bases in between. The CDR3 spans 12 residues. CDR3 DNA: TGTGCCAGCAGCTCAGACTGGAGTGAGCAGTTCTTC. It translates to CASSSDWSEQFF.

CDR3 region: CASSFGTNNEKLFF. In nucleotides, the CDR3 is TGTGCCAGCAGTTTTGGCACGAATAATGAAAAACTGTTTTTT. The chain recombines TRBV27 with TRBJ1-4; D unclear. Trimming pared 3 bases from V and 4 bases from J, leaving 9 bases between. The length of the CDR3 is 14 residues. Germline-derived CDR1 and CDR2 are MNHEY and SMNVEV (reference sequence).

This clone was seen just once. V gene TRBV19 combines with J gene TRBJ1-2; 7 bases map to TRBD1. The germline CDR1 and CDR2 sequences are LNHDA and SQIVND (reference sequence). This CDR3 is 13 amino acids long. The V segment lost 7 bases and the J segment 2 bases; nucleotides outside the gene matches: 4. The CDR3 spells CASNPTGNYGYTF. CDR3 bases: TGTGCCAGTAATCCGACAGGGAACTATGGCTACACCTTC.

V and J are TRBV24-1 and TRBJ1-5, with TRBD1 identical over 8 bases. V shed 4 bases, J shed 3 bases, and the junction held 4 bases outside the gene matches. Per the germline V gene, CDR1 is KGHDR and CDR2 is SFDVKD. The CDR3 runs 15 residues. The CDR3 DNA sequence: TGTGCCACCAGTGACCGGACAGGGCCCAATCAGCCCCAGCATTTT. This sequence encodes CATSDRTGPNQPQHF.

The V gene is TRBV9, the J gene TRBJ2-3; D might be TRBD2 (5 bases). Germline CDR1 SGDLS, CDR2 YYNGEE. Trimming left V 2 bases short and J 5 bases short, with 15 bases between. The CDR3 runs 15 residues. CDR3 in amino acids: CASSVGIGVLDTQYF. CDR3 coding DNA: TGTGCCAGCAGCGTCGGGATAGGAGTGCTAGATACGCAGTATTTT.